This record looks at one TCR beta chain sequence and its context. Its binding antigen is unknown. Base qualities are not at hand, and no much larger clone is one base apart. Measured from the cysteine to the phenylalanine, the CDR3 is 16 residues long. Of all the DNA, just the CDR3 is kept, 48 bases in frame from base 1. The germline V gene gives CDR1 as SGHTA and CDR2 as FQGNSA. V sheds 3 bases and J sheds 0 bases, leaving 12 bases between their ends. Libraries were built with the immunoSEQ multiplex PCR assay. For the multiplex PCR, a mixture combining 60 forward primers for TCR Vbeta segments and 13 reverse primers for TCR Jbeta segments was used. A multiplex PCR assay on genomic DNA amplified the CDR3 region of rearranged TCR beta genes. On the Illumina HiSeq System, the amplified TCR beta libraries were sequenced as 87-base-pair reads. The study's processing was this. A later analysis tallied roughly 78 million unique TCR beta chains across the 640 or so repertoires, and some 10 million of those chains were shared by two or more donors. A nearest-neighbor algorithm error-corrected the raw reads and collapsed the reads into unique sequences, merging closely related sequences to remove PCR and sequencing errors. CDR3 sequences were aligned to IMGT reference sequences to assign V, D and J gene segments. For a sequence to be retained, at least a six-nucleotide match to both a V gene segment and a J gene segment was required. Rearrangements were called productive when the CDR3 lacked stop codons and stayed in frame with V and J; all others were non-productive. CDR3 was defined according to IMGT convention as the region running from the second conserved V-encoded cysteine to the conserved J-encoded phenylalanine. In an earlier analysis of approximately 590 of the donors, sequences lacking an unambiguous match to a single V gene segment were excluded. An earlier analysis of a few hundred of the donors called V segments functional above 56.7% productive rearrangements and segregating when the between-donor standard deviation exceeded 5%. A statistical classification framework was built to diagnose cytomegalovirus status from the catalog of TCR beta chain sequences. A later analysis assigned V and J genes by comparing TCR nucleotide sequences with IMGT/GENE-DB human TR gene sequences. In a later analysis, CDR3 sequences and most-parsimonious VDJ recombination scenarios were assigned using the TCRdist pipeline. In a later analysis, each TCR beta chain was defined by its CDR3 amino acid sequence together with its V-gene family, and reads lacking a unique V-gene family were excluded. As a way to deal with suspected cross-contamination and a sequencing artifact, a later analysis dropped approximately 590 nucleotide sequences that were highly shared and had low generation probability. In a later analysis, a clonal expansion index was calculated for each public chain from normalized within-repertoire ranks of inferred template counts. In a later analysis, generation probabilities were computed with a VDJ recombination model fitted to out-of-frame rearrangements, and the resulting probabilities were checked against IGoR. A later analysis scored TCR-TCR, TCR-HLA and TCR-CMV co-occurrence with hypergeometric tests, applying a repertoire-size bias correction to TCR pairs. To estimate false discovery rates, a later analysis permuted the HLA or CMV assignments 20 times. In a later analysis, co-occurring TCRs were grouped with DBSCAN, and TCRdist sequence similarity was added when clustering was performed within HLA-allele-positive subsets. Co-occurrence clustering excluded repertoires with fewer than 30,000 or more than 120,000 public chains, plus five with anomalous nucleotide sharing. TCRdb took over this immuneACCESS table, retaining in-frame rearrangements with V and J assigned. Such tables are incomplete; in checked studies, under half of the missing clones stem from an unresolved V gene, and the remainder is unexplained. V, J and clone size derive from that table, while D and trimming were established from the DNA sequence. This sample is represented by around 64,000 clones; less than 85% of them were singletons. The ten largest clones take up roughly 7% of the sample.

The cohort consisted of 650 to 850 healthy bone marrow donors. All cohort members were sampled while nominally healthy, although unrecorded immune exposures were likely present. The donor was CMV seropositive and was included in the group of 270 or so seropositive cohort members. Every donor gave a peripheral blood sample, and the peripheral blood mononuclear cells from that sample were used for TCR beta sequencing. The Qiagen DNeasy Blood Extraction Kit was used to extract genomic DNA from the blood cell samples. This record belongs to a study of cytomegalovirus exposure and HLA in healthy donors (TCRdb year 2017). For the wider study: An earlier analysis of fewer than 750 of the donors reported under 300 Gb of sequence data and 90 million to 120 million unique TCR beta sequences obtained from approximately 180 million T cells. About 300 gigabases of sequencing data and about 92 million unique TCR sequences made up an early release that covered some 640 HLA-typed donors. The genetic ancestry cluster associated with self-reported Caucasian donors included approximately 85% of the roughly 400 genotyped donors. The study aimed to test whether signatures of past pathogen exposure could be identified by cataloging public T cell receptors. The study profiled the T cell repertoires of hundreds of subjects by immunosequencing and related them to cytomegalovirus serostatus. Besides the first cohort of about 730 subjects, a separate validation cohort made up of over 100 different subjects was used. To predict cytomegalovirus infection status, the study combined high-throughput TCR immunosequencing, statistical association of individual TCRs with disease status, and machine learning. A later analysis re-analyzed previously published TCR beta repertoires from 666 donors and added high-resolution HLA genotyping to study TCR occurrence patterns. The later analysis used no new phenotypic data to find candidate immune exposures, relying instead on TCR beta sequences and their occurrence across donors. An earlier analysis of 500 to 750 of the donors applied high-throughput TCR beta sequencing to assess whether each TCR beta V gene segment acted as functional or pseudogenic. Donor age, sex, ethnicity and CMV serostatus were compiled together with the repertoire data. A later genetic analysis took genome-wide SNP genotypes for about three fifths of the 666 donors and used that subset as a discovery cohort. All discovery cohort repertoires had been generated on a single sequencing platform. Class I and class II HLA loci were covered by the typing at four-digit resolution. The number of typed donors differed by locus: 629-630 for A, B, C, DRB1 and DQB1; 500 to 550 for DQA1; about 600 for DPA1; and roughly 450 for DPB1. About five DR-DQ haplotypes were treated as single units for association and clustering because of strong linkage in the cohort. Among about 370 genotyped donors of the cohort, an average of approximately 240,000 unique TCR beta nucleotide sequences was sequenced per donor, of which approximately 18% were non-productive. General study outcomes and caveats: According to the authors, the approach could potentially be generalized to other disease states and immunological phenotypes. At a false discovery rate of 0.05, a later analysis linked 16,000 or so TCR beta sequences to specific HLA alleles. A later genetic analysis associated a missense DCLRE1C variant with V-gene and J-gene trimming of TCR beta chains, and an independent cohort replicated the association. The earlier analysis of a few hundred of the donors excluded over 15 rarely observed V segments, including chromosome 9 orphons, because counts were too low. Some IMGT-functional V segments, including TRBV6-2 and TRBV6-3, could not be told apart with the 87-base-pair reads, so those segments were excluded. Cytomegalovirus status was reported to be diagnosed by the classifier with high specificity and sensitivity in both the original and validation cohorts. In an earlier analysis of 450 to 750 of the donors, most TCR beta V segments appeared in productive rearrangements about 90% or about 30% of the time, broadly matching IMGT annotations. In a later analysis, HLA-associated TCR beta chains were found to be more clonally expanded and to have lower generation probabilities than equally common non-associated chains. A group of highly shared sequence variants was considered likely to be a technical artifact of the sequencing pipeline. Compared with the approximately 700-donor mean, donors in an Asian-associated ancestry cluster had fewer N-insertions in productive TCRs, according to a later genetic analysis. In a later analysis, several top co-occurrence clusters were reported to appear linked to parvovirus B19, influenza, CMV and Epstein-Barr virus. HLA typing was unavailable for some donors at each locus, so association tests used only the typed subset. Assigning TCR associations to individual alleles was difficult when HLA alleles, especially DR and DQ, strongly co-occurred. In a later analysis, the rate of TCR association differed among HLA loci, with DRB1 alleles having the most associated TCRs and HLA-C alleles having the fewest. While some public TCRs were present in many individuals, most TCR sequences turned up only very rarely across donors. The study listed approximately 150 TCR beta chains as associated with cytomegalovirus. The presence/absence analyses assumed that sequencing depth was roughly uniform across donors, and that assumption may not be true. Linkage disequilibrium might explain the correlated functional status among segregating V segments, but an unknown experimental factor could not be ruled out. A further reported finding was that TCR beta sequences accurately predicted the HLA-A and HLA-B alleles for most subjects in the first cohort. The cohort was sequenced for TCR beta chains only, and without alpha or paired-chain data the features that could be detected were limited. For the cohort, immune exposure information was limited to CMV serostatus. A few of the identified cytomegalovirus-associated TCR beta chains were confirmed in vitro to be specific for cytomegalovirus antigens. A later analysis found that most CMV-associated TCR beta chains appeared HLA-restricted, with HLA associations seemingly driven largely by CMV exposure.

The sequenced material came from PBMCs. The V gene is TRBV7-2 and the J gene is TRBJ1-3; TRBD1 could be the D gene, as 5 bases match. The clonotype was recovered from a man aged 25-45 years in good health and CMV-seropositive. CDR3 protein: CASSFSGGFSGNTIYF. The DNA is as follows: TGTGCCAGCAGCTTTTCCGGGGGATTCTCTGGAAACACCATATATTTT.